These T cell receptor beta chains were read from a single sample in a study of blood T cell repertoires in COVID-19. The protocol was immunoSEQ multiplex PCR, while the TCRdb copy is restricted to in-frame clones and leaves out a portion. Here the sample spans around 46,000 clones, roughly 86% being singletons. Sequenced sample: peripheral blood. These receptor sequences come from a man between 60 and 70 years old with active or convalescent COVID-19. The CDR3 runs from the conserved cysteine through the conserved F or W. The order of the fields is clone size, J gene, V gene, D gene, CDR3 protein, CDR3 DNA. The D gene is left open where the match is weak. Size is stated for part of the rows, as once, few or many counts, or as a class when the clone is expanded.

once | TRBJ1-2 | TRBV9 | TRBD1 | CASSDRQGGSIGYGYTF | TGTGCCAGCAGCGACAGACAGGGGGGCTCTATAGGCTATGGCTACACCTTC
NA | TRBJ2-5 | TRBV7-9 | TRBD2 | CASSARTSGVQETQYF | TGTGCCAGCAGCGCCCGGACTAGCGGGGTTCAAGAGACCCAGTACTTC
NA | TRBJ2-3 | TRBV5-8 | TRBD2 | CASSLVAGSGNTQYF | TGTGCCAGCAGCTTGGTGGCAGGGAGCGGGAATACGCAGTATTTT
NA | TRBJ1-2 | TRBV4-3 | TRBD1 | CASSQATGGFEYGYTF | TGCGCCAGCAGCCAAGCCACAGGGGGCTTCGAGTATGGCTACACCTTC
once | TRBJ1-2 | TRBV5-6 | NA | CASSSGRGGYTF | TGTGCCAGCAGCTCAGGGCGGGGCGGCTACACCTTC
NA | TRBJ1-1 | TRBV29-1 | NA | CSVFDRYTEAFF | TGCAGCGTTTTTGACAGATACACTGAAGCTTTCTTT
NA | TRBJ1-4 | TRBV6-5 | NA | CASSYSTVLSNEKLFF | TGTGCCAGCAGTTACTCTACGGTGTTAAGTAATGAAAAACTGTTTTTT
NA | TRBJ1-1 | TRBV6-5 | NA | CASSYAGGEPEAFF | TGTGCCAGCAGTTATGCGGGGGGCGAGCCTGAAGCTTTCTTT
NA | TRBJ2-1 | TRBV29-1 | TRBD1 | CSVRTGVGEQFF | TGCAGCGTAAGGACAGGGGTGGGTGAGCAGTTCTTC
NA | TRBJ1-1 | TRBV4-1 | NA | CASSQAGVNTEAFF | TGCGCCAGCAGCCAAGCAGGGGTGAACACTGAAGCTTTCTTT
NA | TRBJ1-5 | TRBV15 | NA | CATSSQKGGLVNQPQHF | TGTGCCACCAGCAGTCAAAAAGGGGGATTGGTGAATCAGCCCCAGCATTTT
NA | TRBJ1-2 | TRBV5-6 | NA | CASSLGLGSYGYTF | TGTGCCAGCAGCTTGGGGTTGGGCAGCTATGGCTACACCTTC
NA | TRBJ2-7 | TRBV21-1 | NA | CASSKGGGSSSAEQYF | TGTGCCAGCAGCAAAGGGGGGGGTTCTTCCTCGGCCGAGCAGTACTTC
NA | TRBJ1-1 | TRBV5-4 | TRBD1 | CASGRQGLNTEAFF | TGTGCCAGCGGTAGACAGGGACTGAACACTGAAGCTTTCTTT
NA | TRBJ1-1 | TRBV29-1 | NA | CSVDKSLLNTEAFF | TGCAGCGTGGACAAGTCTCTCCTGAACACTGAAGCTTTCTTT
NA | TRBJ2-3 | TRBV6-2/TRBV6-3 | TRBD2 | CASSYPLSGETDTQYF | TGTGCCAGCAGTTACCCCCTTAGCGGGGAGACAGATACGCAGTATTTT
once | TRBJ2-3 | TRBV27 | NA | CASSLGGGTGNTQYF | TGTGCCAGCAGTTTAGGGGGGGGGACAGGAAATACGCAGTATTTT
NA | TRBJ1-1 | TRBV19 | TRBD1 | CASSRAQGDAEAFF | TGTGCCAGTAGTAGGGCCCAGGGGGACGCTGAAGCTTTCTTT
once | TRBJ2-1 | TRBV24-1 | TRBD2 | CATSDLRAGGYEQFF | TGTGCCACCAGTGATTTGCGGGCGGGGGGCTATGAGCAGTTCTTC
NA | TRBJ1-1 | TRBV3-1/TRBV3-2 | TRBD1 | CASSRGHTEAFF | TGTGCCAGCAGCAGGGGGCACACTGAAGCTTTCTTT
NA | TRBJ1-2 | TRBV23-1 | NA | CASSQAKEAYTF | TGCGCCAGCAGTCAAGCTAAGGAGGCCTACACCTTC
NA | TRBJ1-1 | TRBV7-3 | TRBD1 | CASSVDRGTAFF | TGTGCCAGCAGCGTAGACAGGGGAACAGCTTTCTTT
NA | TRBJ1-1 | TRBV18 | NA | CASSPQEGMNTEAFF | TGTGCCAGCTCACCACAGGAGGGGATGAACACTGAAGCTTTCTTT
NA | TRBJ2-7 | TRBV5-6 | TRBD2 | CASSPLSGGVAYEQYF | TGTGCCAGCAGCCCCCTCAGCGGGGGGGTAGCCTACGAGCAGTACTTC
NA | TRBJ2-6 | TRBV30 | NA | CAWSWGTSQNSGANVLTF | TGTGCCTGGAGTTGGGGGACATCTCAAAACTCTGGGGCCAACGTCCTGACTTTC
NA | TRBJ1-2 | TRBV4-3 | TRBD1 | CASSQGQGMYSYTF | TGCGCCAGCAGCCAAGGACAGGGGATGTATTCCTACACCTTC
NA | TRBJ2-1 | TRBV7-9 | TRBD2 | CASSLLAGAGEQFF | TGTGCCAGCAGCTTACTAGCGGGGGCAGGTGAGCAGTTCTTC
NA | TRBJ1-5 | TRBV20-1 | NA | CSASDRLNSNQPQHF | TGCAGTGCTAGTGACAGATTAAATAGCAATCAGCCCCAGCATTTT
NA | TRBJ1-6 | TRBV3-1/TRBV3-2 | NA | CASSQAGQNSPLHF | TGTGCCAGCAGCCAAGCAGGGCAAAATTCACCCCTCCACTTT
NA | TRBJ2-5 | TRBV5-1 | TRBD2 | CASRPGLQETQYF | TGCGCCAGCAGGCCGGGACTACAAGAGACCCAGTACTTC
NA | TRBJ1-2 | TRBV7-2 | NA | CASSLGGTIANYGYTF | TGTGCCAGCAGCCTTGGTGGGACTATTGCTAACTATGGCTACACCTTC
NA | TRBJ1-2 | TRBV11-2 | NA | CASSSNGIFYGYTF | TGTGCCAGCAGCTCAAACGGGATTTTCTATGGCTACACCTTC
NA | TRBJ2-1 | TRBV30 | NA | CAWSSRDFSRDEQFF | TGTGCCTGGAGTTCCCGGGACTTCTCCCGGGATGAGCAGTTCTTC
NA | TRBJ1-5 | TRBV30 | NA | CAWSRGDNQPQHF | TGTGCCTGGAGTCGGGGGGACAATCAGCCCCAGCATTTT
NA | TRBJ2-7 | TRBV25-1 | NA | CASSGGGPEQYF | TGTGCCAGCAGTGGGGGGGGCCCCGAGCAGTACTTC
once | TRBJ2-6 | TRBV10-2 | NA | CASGTISGANVLTF | TGCGCCAGCGGTACAATCTCTGGGGCCAACGTCCTGACTTTC
few | TRBJ2-3 | TRBV9 | NA | CASSFGGSSTDTQYF | TGTGCCAGCAGCTTCGGGGGATCTAGCACAGATACGCAGTATTTT
once | TRBJ1-2 | TRBV28 | NA | CASSLAGYGYTF | TGTGCCAGCAGTCTTGCGGGTTACGGCTACACCTTC
NA | TRBJ1-4 | TRBV18 | NA | CASSPDQATYKLFF | TGTGCCAGCTCACCCGACCAAGCGACTTATAAACTGTTTTTT
NA | TRBJ1-1 | TRBV5-1 | TRBD1 | CASSPLDRDEAFF | TGCGCCAGCAGCCCCCTGGACAGGGATGAAGCTTTCTTT
once | TRBJ2-5 | TRBV7-2 | TRBD1 | CASSPGQGPGTQYF | TGTGCCAGCAGCCCAGGACAGGGCCCTGGGACCCAGTACTTC
NA | TRBJ1-1 | TRBV2 | NA | CASRVTIDTEAFF | TGTGCCAGCAGAGTCACAATCGACACTGAAGCTTTCTTT
once | TRBJ1-2 | TRBV11-1 | NA | CASSSPGRAYGYTF | TGTGCCAGCAGCTCTCCGGGGAGGGCCTATGGCTACACCTTC
once | TRBJ1-2 | TRBV6-1 | NA | CASSDYTRTANYGYTF | TGTGCCAGCAGTGATTATACGAGGACAGCTAACTATGGCTACACCTTC
NA | TRBJ1-1 | TRBV7-2 | TRBD1 | CASSLGQGEAFF | TGTGCCAGCAGCCTCGGACAGGGTGAAGCTTTCTTT
NA | TRBJ1-1 | TRBV19 | NA | CASSMGGAETEAFF | TGTGCCAGTAGTATGGGAGGAGCCGAGACTGAAGCTTTCTTT
NA | TRBJ1-5 | TRBV12-3/TRBV12-4 | NA | CASSYDRQPQHF | TGTGCCAGCAGCTACGACAGGCAGCCCCAGCATTTT
NA | TRBJ2-3 | TRBV27 | NA | CASSVLGPSTDTQYF | TGTGCCAGCAGTGTCCTAGGCCCATCGACAGATACGCAGTATTTT
NA | TRBJ1-2 | TRBV28 | TRBD1 | CASSKTGFGGYTF | TGTGCCAGCAGTAAGACAGGGTTTGGGGGCTACACCTTC
NA | TRBJ2-7 | TRBV19 | TRBD1 | CASRRTGQPSYEQYF | TGTGCCAGTAGACGGACGGGACAGCCCTCCTACGAGCAGTACTTC